This T cell receptor (beta chain) originates from a study of blood T cell repertoires in COVID-19. Across the study: Samples representing acute and convalescent COVID-19 were sourced from the United States, Italy and Spain. T cells, B-cell-depleted T cells, or PBMCs supplied cDNA or gDNA.

As regards this clone: The junction and the germline gene differ at one end; a read error may be behind it.

Repertoires were generated with immunoSEQ multiplex PCR, while TCRdb's copy carries only in-frame clones and drops some. The repertoire includes about 170,000 clones, more than 85% of them detected once, and 7% to 8% sits in the top ten. Sequencing was carried out using peripheral blood. The source of this sequence is an elderly woman in a cohort sampled during active or convalescent COVID-19.

This chain's CDR3 is CASSMDHSHAIF. CDR3 bases: TGTGCCAGTAGTATGGATCACAGCCATGCCATATTT. The genes are TRBV19 and TRBJ1-1; no clear D gene. CDR3 length: 12 residues. Germline-derived CDR1 and CDR2 are LNHDA and SQIVND (reference sequence).